The T cell receptor beta chain described here comes from a study of blood T cell repertoires in COVID-19. Study background: COVID-19 samples collected from the United States, Italy and Spain covered acute and convalescent phases. PBMCs, B-cell-depleted T cells, or T cells were the source of the cDNA or gDNA that made up the material.

This CDR3 is built from 12 residues. Germline CDR1 reads LGHDT; CDR2 reads YNNKEL (reference sequence). V lost 8 bases and J lost 7, with 9 bases in between. Authors' data handling: For nucleated cells, counts were estimated from reference gene primer amplification. The repertoire was sequenced with immunoSEQ multiplex PCR; TCRdb's copy has only in-frame clones and lacks some. The V and J calls and clone size were taken over from that table, and D and trimming were inferred from the DNA. The sample has 40,000 to 50,000 clones; approximately 83% are singletons. The chain recombines TRBV3-1 (or the pseudogene TRBV3-2) with TRBJ1-6, with D possibly being TRBD1 (5 bases). The source is a woman at least 80 years old with acute or convalescent COVID-19. Sequences were obtained from peripheral blood. Here the CDR3 reads CASGHENSPLHF. CDR3 DNA: TGTGCCAGCGGACACGAGAATTCACCCCTCCACTTT.